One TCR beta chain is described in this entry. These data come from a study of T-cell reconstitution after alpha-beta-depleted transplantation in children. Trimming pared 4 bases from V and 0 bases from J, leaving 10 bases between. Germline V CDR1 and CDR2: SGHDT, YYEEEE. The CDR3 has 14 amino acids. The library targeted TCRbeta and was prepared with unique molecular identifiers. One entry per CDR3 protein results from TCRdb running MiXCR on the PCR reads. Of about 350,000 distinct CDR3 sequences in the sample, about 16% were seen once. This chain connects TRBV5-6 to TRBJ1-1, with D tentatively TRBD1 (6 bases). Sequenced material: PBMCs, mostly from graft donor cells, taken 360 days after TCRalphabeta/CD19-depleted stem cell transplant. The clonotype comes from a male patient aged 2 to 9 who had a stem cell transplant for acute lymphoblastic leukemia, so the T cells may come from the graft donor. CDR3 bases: TGTGCCAGCAGCAGGGGGATGATGAACACTGAAGCTTTCTTT. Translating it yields CASSRGMMNTEAFF.